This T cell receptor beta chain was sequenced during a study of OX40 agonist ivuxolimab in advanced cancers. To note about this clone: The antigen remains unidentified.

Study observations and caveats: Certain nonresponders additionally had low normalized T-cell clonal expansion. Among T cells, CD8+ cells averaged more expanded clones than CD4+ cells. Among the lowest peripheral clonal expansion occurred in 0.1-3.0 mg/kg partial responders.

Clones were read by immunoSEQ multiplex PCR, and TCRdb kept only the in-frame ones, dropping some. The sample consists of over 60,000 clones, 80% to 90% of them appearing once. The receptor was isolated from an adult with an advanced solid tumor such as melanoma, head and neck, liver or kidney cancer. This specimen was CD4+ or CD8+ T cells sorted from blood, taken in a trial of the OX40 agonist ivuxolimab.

This CDR3 reads CASSRTVEKLFF. DNA of the CDR3: TGTGCCAGCAGCCGGACGGTTGAAAAACTGTTTTTT. The rearrangement joins TRBV25-1 to TRBJ1-4; no definite D call. Per the germline V gene, CDR1 is MGHDK and CDR2 is SYGVNS. V was pared by 6 bases and J by 7 bases, with 9 bases between. The CDR3 runs 12 residues.